The source of this T cell receptor (beta chain) is a study of T cell repertoires in cytomegalovirus infection. In the study overall: Public signatures in TCR beta pointed to CMV infection and matching HLA type.

This CDR3 has 16 residues. Trimming removed 6 bases from V and 7 bases from J; junction bases left unmatched: 10. Germline V gene data show CDR1 as MNHEY and CDR2 as SMNVEV (reference sequence). This clonotype was seen only a few times. Antigen unknown. TCRdb re-derived calls from the reads in MiXCR, one entry per CDR3 protein. The sample has around 69,000 distinct CDR3 sequences, about 26% seen once. This specimen consisted of CD8+ T cells from cultured PBMCs, obtained from culture after CMV antigen stimulation. The chain joins TRBV27 to TRBJ2-1; 12 positions match TRBD1. This TCR was sampled from a human donor in good health (CMV status not recorded). Some clones in this sample may be carry-over from other donors' samples. The DNA of the CDR3 is TGTGCCAGCAGCCCGATCGGGACAGGGGGCGGGAATGAGCAGTTCTTC. Translated: CASSPIGTGGGNEQFF.